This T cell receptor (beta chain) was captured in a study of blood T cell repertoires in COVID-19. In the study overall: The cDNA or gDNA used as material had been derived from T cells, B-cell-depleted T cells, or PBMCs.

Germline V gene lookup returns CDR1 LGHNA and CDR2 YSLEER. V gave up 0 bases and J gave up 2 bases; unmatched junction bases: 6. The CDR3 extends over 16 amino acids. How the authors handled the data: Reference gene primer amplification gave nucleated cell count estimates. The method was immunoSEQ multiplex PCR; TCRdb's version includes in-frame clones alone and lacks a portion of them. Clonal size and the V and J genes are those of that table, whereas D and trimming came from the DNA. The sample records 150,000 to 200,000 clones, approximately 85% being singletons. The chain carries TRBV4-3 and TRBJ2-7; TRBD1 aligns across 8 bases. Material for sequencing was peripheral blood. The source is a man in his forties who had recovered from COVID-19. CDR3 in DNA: TGCGCCAGCAGCCAAGATCCCGCAGGGGGCCCCTACGAGCAGTACTTC. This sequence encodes CASSQDPAGGPYEQYF.